Each of the 27 T cell receptor beta chains below was sequenced from the same sample in a study of cytomegalovirus exposure and HLA in healthy donors. Only in-frame clones appear in the TCRdb table, and some are missing; sequencing was by immunoSEQ multiplex PCR. The sample consists of roughly 67,000 clones, about 90% of them appearing once. The sample comprised PBMCs. Receptor source: a man between 18 and 29 years old in good health and CMV-seronegative.

This chain uses TRBV11-2 with TRBJ2-5; 12 bases are shared with TRBD2. The CDR3 totals 18 residues. Germline CDR1 reads SGHAT; CDR2 reads FQNNGV. The V gene end was trimmed by 5 bases and the J gene end by 5 bases; junction bases not matched to a gene: 15. The CDR3 DNA follows: TGTGCCAGCAGCCTTTCCCGAGGACTAGCGGGAATACGGGAGACCCAGTACTTC. It is translated as CASSLSRGLAGIRETQYF.

The V gene is TRBV21-1, the J gene TRBJ2-7; whether TRBD2, the table's D call, matches the DNA was not checked. TRBV21-1 corresponds to a pseudogene. This CDR3 is 16 amino acids long. Here the CDR3 DNA reads TGTGCCAGCAGCAAAGATGCGGGAGGGCCCGTCGACGAGCAGTACTTC. Its protein is CASSKDAGGPVDEQYF.

The CDR3 DNA is TGTGCCAGCAGCTTATCAGCGGGGAGGGGTCCAGATACGCAGTATTTT. This translates into CASSLSAGRGPDTQYF. V and J are TRBV5-4 and TRBJ2-3; 7 bases fit TRBD2. The germline V gene encodes CDR1 SGHNT and CDR2 YYREEE (reference sequence). V shed 2 bases and J 4 bases; nucleotides not matched to a gene: 10. The CDR3 totals 16 residues.

The J gene is TRBJ2-5, the V gene TRBV29-1, with D maybe TRBD1 (6 bases). Germline CDR1 SQVTM, CDR2 ANQGSEA. The CDR3 is 13 amino acids. Trimming removed 3 bases from V and 2 bases from J, with 10 bases in between. The CDR3 sequence is CSVEDRLQETQYF. Written as DNA, the CDR3 is TGCAGCGTTGAGGACAGACTACAAGAGACCCAGTACTTC.

The chain uses TRBV28 and TRBJ2-7; maybe TRBD1 (6 bases). Deletions cut 7 bases from V and 5 bases from J, with 18 bases between. The CDR3 loop spans 14 amino acids. Germline V CDR1 and CDR2: MDHEN, SYDVKM. CDR3 DNA sequence: TGTGCCAGCACTCAACCTCAGGGGATCAACGAGCAGTACTTC. Amino acids: CASTQPQGINEQYF. Based on the CDR3 plus reference TRBV28 and TRBJ2-7, the full variable domain is DVKVTQSSRYLVKRTGEKVFLECVQDMDHENMFWYRQDPGLGLRLIYFSYDVKMKEKGDIPEGYSVSREKKERFSLILESASTNQTSMYLCASTQPQGINEQYFGPGTRLTVT.

The chain joins TRBV5-4 to TRBJ1-1, with a tentative D call TRBD1 (5 bases). Trimming took 7 bases from V and 4 from J, leaving 17 bases between them. From germline, CDR1 is SGHNT and CDR2 YYREEE (reference sequence). The CDR3 contains 14 residues. Here the CDR3 DNA reads TGTGCCAGCCGACCGGGAGACCAGGGCACTGAAGCTTTCTTT. Encoded protein: CASRPGDQGTEAFF.

This rearrangement joins TRBV9 to TRBJ2-2; 10 nucleotides align to TRBD2. Germline values: CDR1 SGDLS, CDR2 YYNGEE. V was clipped by 2 bases and J by 2 bases; unmatched bases: 9. The CDR3 extends over 18 amino acids. DNA of the CDR3: TGTGCCAGCAGCGTCCTACTAGCGGGGCCGTCCAACACCGGGGAGCTGTTTTTT. Protein sequence: CASSVLLAGPSNTGELFF.

J is TRBJ2-7 and V is TRBV7-2, with 9 bases aligning to TRBD2. V shed 7 bases, J shed 1 base, and the junction held 8 bases outside the gene matches. Germline lookup yields CDR1 SGHTA and CDR2 FQGNSA. CDR3 length: 15 residues. CDR3 loop: CASTQTSGPSYEQYF. The CDR3 coding sequence is TGTGCCAGCACCCAAACTAGCGGGCCGTCCTACGAGCAGTACTTC.

J is TRBJ1-2 and V is TRBV28; 7 positions agree with TRBD1. The CDR3 loop spans 14 amino acids. Germline V CDR1 and CDR2: MDHEN, SYDVKM. V lost 6 bases to trimming and J lost 6 bases; unmatched junction nucleotides: 10. CDR3 bases: TGTGCCAGCAGGTTCATGGGACAGTACAATGGCTACACCTTC. This codes for CASRFMGQYNGYTF.

The gene calls are TRBV9 and TRBJ2-7; D may be TRBD2 (6 bases). Looked up from germline, CDR1 is SGDLS and CDR2 is YYNGEE. Trimming shortened V by 4 bases and J by 3 bases, and 14 bases separated the two germline ends. The CDR3 extends over 14 amino acids. In nucleotides, the CDR3 is TGTGCCAGCAGCCTCAGGGTTAGCGGCTACGAGCAGTACTTC. Translated, it gives CASSLRVSGYEQYF.

This clone was seen a few times. This chain links TRBV19 with TRBJ1-5, with 10 bases lining up with TRBD1. The CDR3 has 13 residues. J lost 4 bases, V lost 10 bases, and 4 bases had no gene match. CDR1 LNHDA and CDR2 SQIVND come from the germline V gene (reference sequence). In DNA form, the CDR3 reads TGTGCCACCAGGGACAGGGGAAATCAGCCCCAGCATTTT. It translates to CATRDRGNQPQHF.

The chain couples TRBV28 to TRBJ2-7; the D gene is possibly TRBD2 (5 bases). Germline loops: CDR1 MDHEN, CDR2 SYDVKM. V lost 2 bases and J lost 2, with 16 bases in between. CDR3 length equals 16 residues. The CDR3 nucleotides are TGTGCCAGCAGTTTAATTGGGAGCGGCGTTGCCTACGAGCAGTACTTC. This gives the protein CASSLIGSGVAYEQYF.

This chain links TRBV30 with TRBJ2-5, with a tentative D call TRBD1 (6 bases). Germline CDR1 is GTSNPN and CDR2 is SVGIG (reference sequence). The V end was cut by 7 bases, the J end by 3 bases, with 18 bases between. This CDR3 has 14 residues. This CDR3 is CALSSGTLEETQYF. CDR3 bases: TGTGCCTTATCCTCCGGGACACTCGAAGAGACCCAGTACTTC.

The chain employs TRBV7-3 and TRBJ2-2; 7 bases fit TRBD2. The CDR3 sequence is 16 residues long. Germline lookup yields CDR1 SGHTA and CDR2 FQGTGA. V lost 6 bases to trimming and J lost 4 bases; unmatched junction nucleotides: 11. DNA of the CDR3: TGTGCCAGCAGTCTTCCCGGGGGGTGGAGCACCGGGGAGCTGTTTTTT. Translating it yields CASSLPGGWSTGELFF.

The rearrangement joins TRBV28 to TRBJ1-3, with TRBD1 matching 7 bases. This CDR3 has 15 amino acids. The trim removed 2 bases at V and 0 bases at J, leaving 1 base unmatched. Germline V gene data show CDR1 as MDHEN and CDR2 as SYDVKM. The CDR3 here is CASSLGTASGNTIYF. The CDR3 DNA reads as TGTGCCAGCAGTTTAGGGACAGCCTCTGGAAACACCATATATTTT. The full variable domain, in which reference TRBV28 and TRBJ1-3 provide the parts outside the CDR3, is DVKVTQSSRYLVKRTGEKVFLECVQDMDHENMFWYRQDPGLGLRLIYFSYDVKMKEKGDIPEGYSVSREKKERFSLILESASTNQTSMYLCASSLGTASGNTIYFGEGSWLTVV.

This clone turned up a few times. The chain combines TRBV6-1 with TRBJ2-7; 14 nucleotides agree with TRBD2. J lost 3 bases, V lost 7 bases, and 5 bases had no gene match. The germline V gene has CDR1 MNHNS and CDR2 SASEGT. The CDR3 spans 15 residues. The CDR3 here is CASTRLAGGVYEQYF. The CDR3 bases are TGTGCCAGCACTAGACTAGCGGGAGGGGTCTACGAGCAGTACTTC.

V gene TRBV9 combines with J gene TRBJ2-2; 7 bases align to TRBD1. V lost 0 bases and J lost 4; bases outside the gene matches: 3. The CDR3 length is 15 residues. From germline, CDR1 is SGDLS and CDR2 YYNGEE. CDR3 DNA sequence: TGTGCCAGCAGCGTAGCACAGGGGCCCACCGGGGAGCTGTTTTTT. Protein sequence: CASSVAQGPTGELFF.

The CDR3 DNA reads TGTGCCAGCAGTTCGGGCTTCGTCGGACAGGGGTACGAGCAGTACTTC. It codes for CASSSGFVGQGYEQYF. V is TRBV28 and J is TRBJ2-7, with 9 bases lining up with TRBD1. The germline CDR1 and CDR2 sequences are MDHEN and SYDVKM. CDR3 length: 16 residues. The ends lost 4 bases at V and 4 bases at J; junction bases unmatched: 11.

The rearrangement uses TRBV7-8 and TRBJ2-5, with D perhaps TRBD1 (6 bases). V lost 5 bases to trimming and J lost 0 bases, with 13 bases between them. Germline CDR1 reads SGHVS; CDR2 reads FQNEAQ. There are 15 residues in the CDR3. For the CDR3, the DNA is TGTGCCAGCAGCGCCCGACAGGCGTACCAAGAGACCCAGTACTTC. It specifies CASSARQAYQETQYF. Using reference TRBV7-8 and TRBJ2-5 for the parts outside the CDR3, the full variable domain is GAGVSQSPRYKVAKRGQDVALRCDPISGHVSLFWYQQALGQGPEFLTYFQNEAQLDKSGLPSDRFFAERPEGSVSTLKIQRTQQEDSAVYLCASSARQAYQETQYFGPGTRLLVL.

V gene TRBV7-6 combines with J gene TRBJ2-7; 8 nucleotides agree with TRBD2. V was pared by 5 bases and J by 7 bases, with 13 bases of the junction left unmatched. The CDR3 totals 15 residues. CDR1 and CDR2 from the germline V gene are SGHVS and FNYEAQ. The CDR3 reads CASSPWEREYGEQYF. The DNA for the CDR3 is TGTGCCAGCAGCCCATGGGAGCGGGAGTATGGGGAGCAGTACTTC.

This clone was found a few times. The V call is TRBV29-1, the J call TRBJ2-7; D might be TRBD1 (7 bases). The CDR3 spans 14 residues. V shed 8 bases and J shed 4 bases, with 21 bases lying between them. Germline V CDR1 and CDR2: SQVTM, ANQGSEA. The CDR3 protein is CSPTSNQGGYEQYF. CDR3 DNA: TGCAGCCCAACCAGTAACCAGGGGGGATACGAGCAGTACTTC.

This sequence joins TRBV28 and TRBJ1-1, with TRBD1 identical over 8 bases. The CDR3 is made up of 15 amino acids. Germline lookup yields CDR1 MDHEN and CDR2 SYDVKM. Losses at the gene ends were 6 bases for V and 0 bases for J; bases not matched to a gene: 6. CDR3 sequence (DNA): TGTGCCAGCAGCCGCCGGGACAGGATGAACACTGAAGCTTTCTTT. It codes for CASSRRDRMNTEAFF.

This sequence joins TRBV6-5 and TRBJ2-2, with 7 bases aligning to TRBD2. Losses at the gene ends were 10 bases for V and 2 bases for J; bases not matched to a gene: 10. The CDR3 spans 15 residues. From germline, CDR1 is MNHEY and CDR2 SVGAGI. CDR3: CATLGIAGNTGELFF. DNA for the CDR3: TGTGCCACCCTGGGAATAGCGGGTAACACCGGGGAGCTGTTTTTT.

The chain has TRBV30 and TRBJ1-5, with 8 positions matching TRBD1. The CDR3 is 13 amino acids. Trimming removed 3 bases from V and 6 bases from J; junction bases left unmatched: 4. Germline CDR1 is GTSNPN and CDR2 is SVGIG (reference sequence). The CDR3 reads CAWSPGGGQPQHF. The CDR3, as DNA: TGTGCCTGGAGCCCAGGGGGCGGTCAGCCCCAGCATTTT.

J is TRBJ2-7 and V is TRBV15, with D perhaps TRBD2 (7 bases). The CDR3 runs 16 residues. Trimming cost V 3 bases and J 6 bases, with 21 bases left between them. Per germline, CDR1 LNHNV and CDR2 YYDKDF (reference sequence). The CDR3 DNA is TGTGCCACCAGCAGGGGAGGGGGAGCGGGTGGGGGCGAGCAGTACTTC. Its protein is CATSRGGGAGGGEQYF.

The rearrangement uses TRBV18 and TRBJ1-1; tentative D call: TRBD1 (6 bases). The germline gives CDR1 KGHSH, CDR2 LQKENI. V shed 2 bases and J shed 0 bases, with 10 bases lying between them. This CDR3 spans 15 amino acids. CDR3 sequence reads: CASSPSGTLNTEAFF. The CDR3 nucleotides read TGTGCCAGCTCACCAAGCGGGACACTGAACACTGAAGCTTTCTTT. Drawing the rest from reference TRBV18 and TRBJ1-1, the complete variable domain is NAGVMQNPRHLVRRRGQEARLRCSPMKGHSHVYWYRQLPEEGLKFMVYLQKENIIDESGMPKERFSAEFPKEGPSILRIQQVVRGDSAAYFCASSPSGTLNTEAFFGQGTRLTVV.

The chain employs TRBV7-3 and TRBJ2-1; TRBD2 aligns across 11 bases. Trimming cost V 3 bases and J 5 bases; bases outside gene matches: 3. The CDR3 consists of 15 residues. Germline CDR1 and CDR2: SGHTA and FQGTGA. CDR3 nucleotide sequence: TGTGCCAGCAGCTTGGGACTAGCGGTCGACAATGAGCAGTTCTTC. This encodes CASSLGLAVDNEQFF.